The T cell receptor (beta chain) under discussion was sequenced for a study of OX40 agonist ivuxolimab in advanced cancers. Turning to the study itself: Three individuals attained partial responses, comprising one hepatocellular carcinoma case and two cutaneous melanoma cases.

TCRdb's copy holds only in-frame clones and misses some; the assay was immunoSEQ multiplex PCR. Here the sample spans around 80,000 clones, around nine tenths being singletons. This sequence was found in an adult with an advanced solid tumor such as melanoma, head and neck, liver or kidney cancer. The source material was CD4+ or CD8+ T cells sorted from blood, sampled in a trial of the OX40 agonist ivuxolimab.

The CDR3 DNA is TGTGCCAGCAGCCCTACAGGGTTTGAGGCCGGGGAGCTGTTTTTT. Amino acid sequence: CASSPTGFEAGELFF. V gene TRBV7-7 combines with J gene TRBJ2-2, with a possible D match to TRBD1 (6 bases). The CDR3 consists of 15 residues. Germline V gene data show CDR1 as SSHAT and CDR2 as FNYEAQ (reference sequence). V lost 5 bases and J lost 6, with 16 bases in between.